The 20 T cell receptor beta chains below were found in one sample sequenced in a study of T cell responses to AZD1222 COVID-19 vaccine listed by TCRdb under 2021. The library was made by the immunoSEQ multiplex PCR assay. TCRdb limited this immuneACCESS table to in-frame rearrangements with V and J called. A share of clones is missing; checked studies link under half to unresolved V genes, and the rest is unexplained. In this sample the table shows 100,000 to 120,000 clones, around 90% of which occur a single time. The ten largest clones capture around 1.7% of the sample. Reading the label with the study, this specimen's time point is: baseline before first vaccination. Here the sequenced sample was peripheral blood, taken on day 0 of AZD1222 vaccination. The origin of the receptors is an adult in good health.

This chain links TRBV5-1 with TRBJ1-5; tentatively, D is TRBD1 (6 bases). The CDR3 has 15 residues. The germline gives CDR1 SGHRS, CDR2 YFSETQ. V was shortened by 1 base and J by 2 bases, with 10 bases between the two germline ends. Written as DNA, the CDR3 is TGCGCCAGCAGCTTGCAATCAGGGGGCAATCAGCCCCAGCATTTT. Protein sequence: CASSLQSGGNQPQHF.

This clone was detected once. The chain recombines TRBV14 with TRBJ1-2; 7 bases are shared with TRBD1. Germline trimming cut 5 bases from V and 7 bases from J; bases unmatched to any gene: 16. The CDR3 totals 16 residues. CDR1 is SGHDN, CDR2 FVKESK, per germline. The DNA for the CDR3 is TGTGCCAGCAGCGACGACAGGGCTTGGGGTGGCCCTGGCTACACCTTC. Encoded protein: CASSDDRAWGGPGYTF.

This clone turned up a few times. The chain employs TRBV5-4 and TRBJ2-7; 10 bases match TRBD1. Germline lookup yields CDR1 SGHNT and CDR2 YYREEE (reference sequence). V lost 2 bases and J lost 6; bases outside the gene matches: 8. This CDR3 is built from 15 residues. The CDR3: CASSLFGTGDSEQYF. DNA of the CDR3: TGTGCCAGCAGCTTATTCGGGACAGGGGATAGCGAGCAGTACTTC.

J is TRBJ1-5 and V is TRBV5-6, with TRBD1 as a possible D gene (5 bases). The CDR3 has 16 amino acids. The V and J ends lost 4 bases and 1 base respectively, with 15 bases between them. Germline CDR1 SGHDT, CDR2 YYEEEE. The CDR3: CASSLGAIGSNQPQHF. In DNA form, the CDR3 reads TGTGCCAGCAGCCTAGGGGCCATAGGGAGCAATCAGCCCCAGCATTTT.

The chain employs TRBV19 and TRBJ1-1, with 8 bases lining up with TRBD1. After removal of 6 bases from V and 1 base from J, the junction contained 13 bases not matched to a gene. This CDR3 contains 17 residues. The germline gives CDR1 LNHDA, CDR2 SQIVND (reference sequence). The CDR3 nucleotides are TGTGCCAGTAGCAAACCAGGGGGCACCGCCAGGAACACTGAAGCTTTCTTT. Protein product: CASSKPGGTARNTEAFF.

The chain recombines TRBV4-1 with TRBJ1-1, with a tentative D call TRBD1 (5 bases). The germline V gene has CDR1 MGHRA and CDR2 YSYEKL. Trimming took off 1 base at V and 1 base at J, with 16 bases between the two ends. This CDR3 region has 17 residues. The CDR3 region is CASSQVAIRDPNTEAFF. In nucleotides, the CDR3 is TGCGCCAGCAGCCAAGTAGCGATTCGGGACCCGAACACTGAAGCTTTCTTT.

This chain links TRBV29-1 with TRBJ2-5; D unclear. The CDR3 spans 10 residues. Germline V gene data show CDR1 as SQVTM and CDR2 as ANQGSEA. V lost 3 bases and J 11 bases, leaving 10 bases between the germline ends. The CDR3 DNA is TGCAGCGTTGACGTGAAAGGGCAGTACTTC. This sequence encodes CSVDVKGQYF.

This chain connects TRBV19 to TRBJ2-5; D remains unclear. Trimming took 5 bases from V and 7 from J, leaving 14 bases between them. The germline gives CDR1 LNHDA, CDR2 SQIVND (reference sequence). CDR3 size: 13 residues. As DNA, the CDR3 is TGTGCCAGTAGTTTGGGTTCCCCGGGGACCCAGTACTTC. Residues: CASSLGSPGTQYF. Together with reference TRBV19 and TRBJ2-5, the CDR3 gives the full variable domain: DGGITQSPKYLFRKEGQNVTLSCEQNLNHDAMYWYRQDPGQGLRLIYYSQIVNDFQKGDIAEGYSVSREKKESFPLTVTSAQKNPTAFYLCASSLGSPGTQYFGPGTRLLVL.

This clone occurred a few times. This chain joins TRBV3-1 (or the pseudogene TRBV3-2) and TRBJ2-7; weak D call: TRBD2 (6 bases). The length of the CDR3 is 13 residues. Germline V CDR1 and CDR2: LGHDT, YNNKEL (reference sequence). Between the trimmed V and J ends, which lost 0 bases and 12 bases, there was a span of 15 bases. The CDR3 protein is CASSQDQGSGLYF. The CDR3 DNA follows: TGTGCCAGCAGCCAAGATCAGGGCAGCGGGTTGTACTTC.

This sequence joins TRBV5-1 and TRBJ2-7, with 9 bases aligning to TRBD1. The V gene end was trimmed by 4 bases and the J gene end by 4 bases; junction bases not matched to a gene: 9. Germline CDR1 and CDR2: SGHRS and YFSETQ. The CDR3 runs 15 residues. The DNA of the CDR3 is TGCGCCAGCAGCACCTTGGGACAGGGATCGTACGAGCAGTACTTC. Translated: CASSTLGQGSYEQYF.

The genes are TRBV4-1 and TRBJ2-3; D is possibly TRBD2 (6 bases). Per the germline V gene, CDR1 is MGHRA and CDR2 is YSYEKL. V dropped 1 base and J dropped 0 bases, with 11 bases sitting between them. The CDR3 has 16 amino acids. CDR3 coding DNA: TGCGCCAGCAGCCAAGTGGCGGGACCCAGCACAGATACGCAGTATTTT. Translation gives CASSQVAGPSTDTQYF.

The J gene is TRBJ1-1, the V gene TRBV30, with a weak D call TRBD1 (5 bases). The CDR3 length is 14 residues. The germline CDR1 and CDR2 sequences are GTSNPN and SVGIG (reference sequence). V dropped 0 bases and J dropped 6 bases, with 14 bases sitting between them. CDR3 bases: TGTGCCTGGAGTGTACGGGGGGAAGGGGCTGAAGCTTTCTTT. Its protein product is CAWSVRGEGAEAFF.

The CDR3 is CASSPPDLEAFF. The CDR3 nucleotides are TGTGCCAGCAGCCCCCCCGACCTGGAAGCTTTCTTT. The gene calls are TRBV11-2 and TRBJ1-1; no firm D call. CDR1 is SGHAT, CDR2 FQNNGV, per germline. This CDR3 is 12 amino acids long. V lost 5 bases and J lost 8, with 12 bases in between.

The V gene is TRBV19, the J gene TRBJ1-6, with 9 bases that match TRBD1. The germline CDR1 and CDR2 sequences are LNHDA and SQIVND (reference sequence). With V trimmed by 8 bases and J by 0 bases, 5 bases remained unmatched. The CDR3 contains 16 residues. The CDR3 is CASSDRGSSYNSPLHF. CDR3 sequence (DNA): TGTGCCAGTTCCGACAGGGGGAGCTCCTATAATTCACCCCTCCACTTT.

The J gene is TRBJ1-6, the V gene TRBV19, with D hard to call. V was trimmed by 6 bases and J by 9 bases, leaving 9 bases between them. The CDR3 consists of 12 residues. CDR1 is LNHDA, CDR2 SQIVND, per germline (reference sequence). This CDR3 reads CASSLLASPLHF. CDR3 sequence (DNA): TGTGCCAGTAGCCTGTTGGCTTCACCCCTCCACTTT. Drawing the rest from reference TRBV19 and TRBJ1-6, the complete variable domain is DGGITQSPKYLFRKEGQNVTLSCEQNLNHDAMYWYRQDPGQGLRLIYYSQIVNDFQKGDIAEGYSVSREKKESFPLTVTSAQKNPTAFYLCASSLLASPLHFGNGTRLTVT.

The V and J genes are TRBV28 and TRBJ2-3; the match to TRBD2 covers 12 bases. Germline CDR1 is MDHEN and CDR2 is SYDVKM. The V gene end was trimmed by 5 bases and the J gene end by 2 bases; junction bases not matched to a gene: 5. The CDR3 has 16 residues. The CDR3 bases are TGTGCCAGCAGTCTCTGGACTAGCGGGATCACAGATACGCAGTATTTT. Protein: CASSLWTSGITDTQYF.

The count of this clone is one. The gene calls are TRBV2 and TRBJ1-5; 8 nucleotides line up with TRBD1. Germline V CDR1 and CDR2: SNHLY, FYNNEI. The CDR3 is 15 amino acids. V shed 7 bases and J 1 base; nucleotides not matched to a gene: 6. The CDR3 sequence: CASTLTGVSNQPQHF. The CDR3 DNA is TGTGCCAGCACTTTGACAGGGGTGAGCAATCAGCCCCAGCATTTT.

The CDR3 region is CASSFRTSGVYNEQFF. The CDR3 DNA reads as TGCGCCAGCAGCTTTCGGACTAGCGGGGTCTACAATGAGCAGTTCTTC. The rearrangement joins TRBV5-1 to TRBJ2-1, with 12 bases lining up with TRBD2. This CDR3 is 16 amino acids long. J was trimmed by 3 bases and V by 2 bases; bases with no gene match: 3. Germline CDR1 SGHRS, CDR2 YFSETQ.

This chain links TRBV20-1 with TRBJ1-4, with TRBD1 as a possible D gene (5 bases). The CDR3 extends over 13 amino acids. V lost 3 bases and J lost 5, with 10 bases in between. Per the germline V gene, CDR1 is DFQATT and CDR2 is SNEGSKA (reference sequence). The CDR3 DNA is TGCAGTGCTAGTTACAGGCAGAATGAAAAACTGTTTTTT. Translation: CSASYRQNEKLFF.

The DNA for the CDR3 is TGTGCCAGCAGTTACTCTGCGGGCCAGGTCACCGGGGAGCTGTTTTTT. It specifies CASSYSAGQVTGELFF. V gene TRBV6-5 combines with J gene TRBJ2-2; possible D gene TRBD2, 5 bases. With 0 bases removed from V and 4 bases from J, the gap between germline ends came to 12 bases. CDR3 size: 16 residues. Germline V gene lookup returns CDR1 MNHEY and CDR2 SVGAGI.